This T cell receptor beta chain was captured in a study of T cell responses to AZD1222 COVID-19 vaccine. TCRdb's table, derived via immunoSEQ multiplex PCR, lists solely in-frame clones and lacks some. The sample shows 65,000 to 85,000 clones, roughly 80% of them seen only once. The CDR3 consists of 14 residues. Germline CDR1 reads LGHNT; CDR2 reads FRNRAP. V was pared by 7 bases and J by 5 bases, with 10 bases of the junction left unmatched. Notes on the study in general: Vaccine-associated CD4 TCRs ranged over spike, dominating at 160-218 and 743-854.

For this clone: Antigen specificity is unknown.

The clonotype was recovered from an adult who received the AZD1222 COVID-19 vaccine. The chain is built from TRBV12-5 and TRBJ2-7; 8 bases are a match to TRBD1. The source was peripheral blood, collected 28 days after the second AZD1222 dose. The DNA for the CDR3 is TGTGCTAGTGCCGGGACAGGTATCCGCGACGAGCAGTACTTC. Translating it yields CASAGTGIRDEQYF.